This T cell receptor (beta chain) was identified during a study of sequential checkpoint blockade in melanoma. The wider study: Patients were randomized 1:1 to nivolumab-then-ipilimumab or ipilimumab-then-nivolumab first-line. Maintenance nivolumab came after either treatment sequence.

Method: immunoSEQ multiplex PCR; TCRdb's copy keeps in-frame clones and lacks some. The sample includes some 21,000 clones, roughly 80% of them seen just once. This CDR3 region has 15 residues. Trimming removed 4 bases at V and 1 base at J, with 13 bases between. Germline lookup yields CDR1 MNHNS and CDR2 SASEGT. Treatment specified: randomized to nivolumab then ipilimumab (arm A) or the reverse (arm B). Patients had received no earlier DNA-damaging chemotherapy. PBMC sorting kept live CD3+CD8+ cells without CD19 or CD56. The clonotype comes from a human donor with melanoma. The sample in question was CD8+ T cells sorted from blood (inferred from file names), obtained from a patient given nivolumab and ipilimumab in sequence. The V call is TRBV6-1, the J call TRBJ2-5, with unresolved D. The CDR3 is CASSVVGGTQETQYF. DNA for the CDR3: TGTGCCAGCAGTGTGGTCGGCGGCACCCAAGAGACCCAGTACTTC.